The clone carrying this TCR beta chain was observed a single time. No antigen is known for it. This sample stems from a study of shared clonotypes between healthy human individuals. The study's findings and limits: Exclusively blood specimens were collected; tissue repertoires likely differ. Between a handful of donors, naive CD4 clonotypes were shared at a level of approximately 5%.

The CDR3 totals 16 residues. Losses at the gene ends were 3 bases for V and 5 bases for J; bases not matched to a gene: 13. Germline V gene sequence: CDR1 GTSNPN, CDR2 SVGIG (reference sequence). The test was conducted at deep level. Assay used: immunoSEQ multiplex PCR; TCRdb lists only in-frame clones, some missing. The profile covers 300,000 to 400,000 clones, with around 87% appearing a single time and roughly 15% taken by the ten largest. Sequencing was done on a sample of memory CD8+ T cells sorted from blood. Subset given: CD45RO+ cells pooled with CCR7-negative TemRA cells. The sequence was obtained from a man between 18 and 35 years old in good health. This chain connects TRBV30 to TRBJ2-3; TRBD2 matches 8 bases. In DNA form, the CDR3 reads TGTGCCTGGAGCCCACTAGCGGAACCTTCTTTAGATACGCAGTATTTT. It encodes CAWSPLAEPSLDTQYF.